These 23 T cell receptor beta chains were sequenced from one sample in a study of patients and donors after allogeneic stem cell transplantation. TCRdb reanalysed the RT-PCR reads using MiXCR and keeps one entry per CDR3 protein. This sample has 920,000 or so distinct CDR3 sequences, with over 15% found just once. The sequenced sample consisted of blood, either unsorted or a sorted T cell fraction (not recorded which). These receptors were taken from a human donor who was either an allogeneic HSCT recipient or a stem cell or donor lymphocyte infusion donor (not recorded which). It is not recorded whose cells these are; they may come from a transplant donor.

This chain joins TRBV15 and TRBJ2-1; D is perhaps TRBD1 (6 bases). CDR3 length: 16 residues. The V gene's germline CDR1 is LNHNV and CDR2 YYDKDF (reference sequence). V lost 1 base, J lost 5 bases, and 15 bases lay in between. The CDR3 region has the DNA TGTGCCACCAGCAGAGTCTCGGGACAAAGAAACAATGAGCAGTTCTTC. Its protein product is CATSRVSGQRNNEQFF.

The V gene is TRBV5-6, the J gene TRBJ1-6, with D perhaps TRBD1 (6 bases). V lost 2 bases to trimming and J lost 10 bases, with 19 bases between them. The germline V gene encodes CDR1 SGHDT and CDR2 YYEEEE. The CDR3 has 16 residues. As DNA, the CDR3 is TGTGCCAGCAGCTTCGGGGGGATCGGGGGGCGATCACCCCTCCACTTT. This encodes CASSFGGIGGRSPLHF.

This clonotype was counted many times. The chain couples TRBV20-1 to TRBJ2-7, with a possible D match to TRBD1 (6 bases). Trimming shortened V by 5 bases and J by 6 bases, and 20 bases separated the two germline ends. This CDR3 comprises 14 residues. From germline, CDR1 is DFQATT and CDR2 SNEGSKA (reference sequence). The CDR3 loop is CSASGTIGYSEQYF. DNA for the CDR3: TGCAGTGCTTCAGGGACAATTGGGTATTCCGAGCAGTACTTC.

A note on this clonotype: A much larger clone sits a single nucleotide away, making a read error possible. The chain recombines TRBV29-1 with TRBJ1-5; D is possibly TRBD1 (5 bases). Germline-derived CDR1 and CDR2 are SQVTM and ANQGSEA. CDR3 length: 13 residues. This CDR3 reads CSVGGTGNQPKHF. The CDR3 nucleotides read TGCAGCGTTGGGGGCACGGGTAATCAGCCCAAGCATTTT. Full variable domain (outside the CDR3, taken from reference TRBV29-1 and TRBJ1-5): SAVISQKPSRDICQRGTSLTIQCQVDSQVTMMFWYRQQPGQSLTLIATANQGSEATYESGFVIDKFPISRPNLTFSTLTVSNMSPEDSSIYLCSVGGTGNQPKHFGDGTRLSIL.

As for this clonotype: Without the conserved terminal phenylalanine or tryptophan, this CDR3 likely stems from a read error. The DNA is omitted, as the CDR3 cannot be located on it reliably, and the CDR3 follows TCRdb's listing. This sequence joins TRBV29-1 and TRBJ2-3; TRBD2 is the table's D call, not checked against the DNA. Germline-derived CDR1 and CDR2 are SQVTM and ANQGSEA. The CDR3 spans 16 residues, counting both ends. CDR3 protein: CSVGRWPSGGEDTQYL.

In the case of this clonotype: Sequence at one end of the junction differs from germline and may be a read error. The chain joins TRBV5-1 to TRBJ2-5; 8 nucleotides line up with TRBD1. The CDR3 covers 14 residues. Germline CDR1 reads SGHRS; CDR2 reads YFSETQ. The CDR3, as DNA: TGTGCCAGCAGCTCTGGGACAGGCCAAGAGACCCAGTACTTC. Translation gives CASSSGTGQETQYF.

A few counts support this clonotype. This chain connects TRBV2 to TRBJ2-3; the match to TRBD1 covers 8 bases. This CDR3 is 15 amino acids long. V shed 10 bases, J shed 2 bases, and the junction held 11 bases outside the gene matches. Germline V gene lookup returns CDR1 SNHLY and CDR2 FYNNEI. In DNA, the CDR3 is TGTGCCAATACCTTCGACAGGGGTACCACAGATACGCAGTATTTT. Translated, it gives CANTFDRGTTDTQYF.

The rearrangement uses TRBV5-1 and TRBJ1-1, with unresolved D. Germline lookup yields CDR1 SGHRS and CDR2 YFSETQ. The V gene lost 2 bases and the J gene lost 3 bases, with 11 bases spanning the gap. CDR3 length equals 14 residues. CDR3 residues: CASSFGEIYTEAFF. Here the CDR3 DNA reads TGCGCCAGCAGCTTTGGGGAAATCTACACTGAAGCTTTCTTT. Complete variable domain (other parts from reference TRBV5-1 and TRBJ1-1): KAGVTQTPRYLIKTRGQQVTLSCSPISGHRSVSWYQQTPGQGLQFLFEYFSETQRNKGNFPGRFSGRQFSNSRSEMNVSTLELGDSALYLCASSFGEIYTEAFFGQGTRLTVV.

The table lists this clonotype with a few counts. The J gene is TRBJ1-5, the V gene TRBV20-1, with a possible D match to TRBD1 (6 bases). Deletions cut 6 bases from V and 1 base from J, with 19 bases between. The germline gives CDR1 DFQATT, CDR2 SNEGSKA (reference sequence). The CDR3 covers 16 residues. This CDR3 is CSARGMGGLSNQPQHF. CDR3 nucleotide sequence: TGCAGTGCCAGGGGCATGGGGGGCTTAAGCAATCAGCCCCAGCATTTT.

This clonotype was observed a handful of times. This chain links TRBV20-1 with TRBJ1-1, with 9 positions matching TRBD1. Germline V gene lookup returns CDR1 DFQATT and CDR2 SNEGSKA (reference sequence). The CDR3 has 17 residues. V dropped 4 bases and J dropped 4; count of bases not matched to a gene: 16. DNA for the CDR3: TGCAGTGCTATCCCACAGGGGGCGCCGCGCCTAGGCACTGAAGCTTTCTTT. It encodes CSAIPQGAPRLGTEAFF.

This chain links TRBV2 with TRBJ2-6; perhaps TRBD1 as D (6 bases). The germline V gene encodes CDR1 SNHLY and CDR2 FYNNEI. V lost 6 bases and J lost 2, with 14 bases in between. The CDR3 is made up of 16 amino acids. The CDR3 protein is CASSPRSGAGANVLTF. In DNA, the CDR3 is TGTGCCAGCAGCCCCAGGTCAGGGGCTGGGGCCAACGTCCTGACTTTC.

This clonotype was seen a handful of times. This CDR3 is CASSLVFGRKRMNTEAFF. CDR3 bases: TGTGCCAGCAGCTTAGTTTTCGGCAGGAAACGTATGAACACTGAAGCTTTCTTT. This chain connects TRBV11-2 to TRBJ1-1; D is uncertain. The CDR3 consists of 18 residues. CDR1 is SGHAT, CDR2 FQNNGV, per germline. Trimming pared 1 base from V and 0 bases from J, leaving 18 bases between. Together with reference TRBV11-2 and TRBJ1-1, the CDR3 gives the full variable domain: EAGVAQSPRYKIIEKRQSVAFWCNPISGHATLYWYQQILGQGPKLLIQFQNNGVVDDSQLPKDRFSAERLKGVDSTLKIQPAKLEDSAVYLCASSLVFGRKRMNTEAFFGQGTRLTVV.

The V call is TRBV20-1, the J call TRBJ1-2, with TRBD1 matching 8 bases. Germline V gene lookup returns CDR1 DFQATT and CDR2 SNEGSKA (reference sequence). V shed 6 bases and J 4 bases; nucleotides not matched to a gene: 13. The CDR3 loop spans 15 amino acids. This CDR3 is CSALSGTGRTYGYTF. The CDR3 region has the DNA TGCAGTGCGCTGAGTGGGACAGGCCGAACCTATGGCTACACCTTC.

This clonotype was counted a few times. The rearrangement links TRBV9 to TRBJ1-6; D gene ambiguous. Trimming shortened V by 0 bases and J by 5 bases, and 9 bases separated the two germline ends. CDR1 and CDR2 (germline): SGDLS, YYNGEE. This CDR3 has 15 residues. The CDR3 sequence: CASSVDGGHNSPLHF. The CDR3 coding sequence is TGTGCCAGCAGCGTAGATGGAGGGCATAATTCACCCCTCCACTTT.

This chain connects TRBV7-9 to TRBJ2-7; 8 bases fit TRBD1. The V gene's germline CDR1 is SEHNR and CDR2 FQNEAQ (reference sequence). The CDR3 contains 12 residues. CDR3 DNA: TGTGCGCTGACAGGGGAACGCAACGAGCAGTACTTC. As protein: CALTGERNEQYF.

V is TRBV7-9 and J is TRBJ1-4; a possible D gene is TRBD1 (6 bases). The length of the CDR3 is 16 residues. V was trimmed by 2 bases and J by 6 bases, leaving 16 bases between them. Per germline, CDR1 SEHNR and CDR2 FQNEAQ (reference sequence). The CDR3 DNA sequence: TGTGCCAGCAGCTTACTACAGGGAGCATTTCATGAAAAACTGTTTTTT. Its translation: CASSLLQGAFHEKLFF. The whole variable domain, remainder taken from reference TRBV7-9 and TRBJ1-4, is DTGVSQNPRHKITKRGQNVTFRCDPISEHNRLYWYRQTLGQGPEFLTYFQNEAQLEKSRLLSDRFSAERPKGSFSTLEIQRTEQGDSAMYLCASSLLQGAFHEKLFFGSGTQLSVL.

J is TRBJ1-1 and V is TRBV6-2 or TRBV6-3, with D perhaps matching TRBD1 (5 bases). This CDR3 has 14 amino acids. Germline CDR1 and CDR2: MNHEY and SVGEGT. V lost 4 bases to trimming and J lost 5 bases, with 14 bases between them. The CDR3 spells CASSFGTARTEAFF. Here the CDR3 DNA reads TGTGCCAGCAGTTTTGGGACGGCGAGGACTGAAGCTTTCTTT.

This clonotype was observed a handful of times. The CDR3 nucleotides are TGTGCCAGCAGCTTAACCACAGGGGCCCCCAAAAACATTCAGTACTTC. As protein: CASSLTTGAPKNIQYF. V gene TRBV5-5 combines with J gene TRBJ2-4; 7 nucleotides line up with TRBD1. This CDR3 contains 16 residues. Trimming at V came to 2 bases and at J to 2 bases, leaving 7 bases not matched to a gene. Germline assignment: CDR1 SGHKS and CDR2 YYEKEE (reference sequence). The full variable domain, its missing parts supplied by reference TRBV5-5 and TRBJ2-4, is DAGVTQSPTHLIKTRGQQVTLRCSPISGHKSVSWYQQVLGQGPQFIFQYYEKEERGRGNFPDRFSARQFPNYSSELNVNALLLGDSALYLCASSLTTGAPKNIQYFGAGTRLSVL.

V usage is TRBV4-1 and J usage is TRBJ1-2, with D perhaps matching TRBD1 (5 bases). Germline CDR1 reads MGHRA; CDR2 reads YSYEKL. CDR3 length equals 19 residues. With 0 bases removed from V and 5 bases from J, the gap between germline ends came to 25 bases. CDR3 protein: CASSQDRGEQSPRGYGYTF. The CDR3 nucleotides read TGCGCCAGCAGCCAAGATCGGGGGGAGCAGTCTCCGCGCGGGTATGGCTACACCTTC.

This clonotype turned up a few times. The rearrangement joins TRBV25-1 to TRBJ2-1; no definite D call. The germline CDR1 and CDR2 sequences are MGHDK and SYGVNS. The length of the CDR3 is 15 residues. The V end lost 2 bases, the J end lost 5 bases, and 13 bases lay between the germline ends. CDR3 protein: CASSEARLYDNEQFF. The CDR3 coding sequence is TGTGCCAGCAGTGAAGCTCGTTTATACGACAATGAGCAGTTCTTC.

V and J are TRBV20-1 and TRBJ2-7; D is unclear. The CDR3 runs to 13 residues. The V gene's germline CDR1 is DFQATT and CDR2 SNEGSKA (reference sequence). Trimming cost V 7 bases and J 0 bases, with 13 bases left between them. The CDR3 bases are TGCAGTGTATGGGCGGAACCCTCCTACGAGCAGTACTTC. This encodes CSVWAEPSYEQYF.

This rearrangement joins TRBV3-1 to TRBJ1-2; maybe TRBD1 (6 bases). The CDR3 sequence is 16 residues long. V was cut by 0 bases and J by 4 bases, with 15 bases left in between. Germline V lookup: CDR1 LGHDT, CDR2 YNNKEL (reference sequence). The CDR3 spells CASSQDHGGRGYGYTF. CDR3 in DNA: TGTGCCAGCAGCCAAGATCATGGGGGGCGCGGCTATGGCTACACCTTC.

This clonotype was found many times. The chain joins TRBV29-1 to TRBJ2-7; possible D gene TRBD2, 5 bases. The CDR3 consists of 11 residues. The germline V gene encodes CDR1 SQVTM and CDR2 ANQGSEA. Trimming took 4 bases from V and 4 from J, leaving 8 bases between them. CDR3 bases: TGCAGCGTTGGCCGAGGGTACGAGCAGTACTTC. Amino acid sequence: CSVGRGYEQYF.